These 25 T cell receptor beta chains originate from one sample sequenced in a study of blood T cells in healthy people across ages. It was with a sample-barcoded 5' primer and a J-beta primer mix that a second PCR of roughly 7 to 12 cycles was run. TCRdb passed the 5' RACE reads through MiXCR, listing each CDR3 protein once. The sample gives hundreds of thousands of distinct CDR3 sequences, about 62% of which show up once; around 30% is in the top ten. Sequences were obtained from blood. All receptors come from a man aged 25 to 40 in good health.

This clonotype was seen a handful of times. The gene calls are TRBV27 and TRBJ1-2; 8 positions match TRBD1. The CDR3 contains 14 residues. J lost 7 bases, V lost 5 bases, and 9 bases had no gene match. In germline, CDR1 is MNHEY, CDR2 SMNVEV (reference sequence). The CDR3 region has the DNA TGTGCCAGCAGTCCCACCCGGACAGGGTTTGGCTACACCTTC. It codes for CASSPTRTGFGYTF.

The CDR3 spells CASRVSILPDTQYF. DNA for the CDR3: TGTGCCAGCAGGGTTAGCATCCTCCCAGATACGCAGTATTTT. This rearrangement joins TRBV6-5 to TRBJ2-3; D remains unclear. The CDR3 is 14 amino acids. The V end lost 6 bases, the J end lost 4 bases, and 14 bases lay between the germline ends. Germline V CDR1 and CDR2: MNHEY, SVGAGI.

The J gene is TRBJ2-7, the V gene TRBV5-1, with unresolved D. Germline CDR1 is SGHRS and CDR2 is YFSETQ. Between the trimmed V and J ends, which lost 0 bases and 4 bases, there was a span of 8 bases. The CDR3 totals 13 residues. As DNA, the CDR3 is TGCGCCAGCAGCTTGGCCGAAAAGTACGAGCAGTACTTC. Translated, it gives CASSLAEKYEQYF.

The V and J genes are TRBV3-1 and TRBJ1-2; D is unclear. Germline CDR1 is LGHDT and CDR2 is YNNKEL (reference sequence). The CDR3 is 14 amino acids. V was clipped by 5 bases and J by 1 base, with 11 bases between them. This CDR3 reads CASSWPGVNYGYTF. CDR3 coding DNA: TGTGCCAGCAGCTGGCCGGGAGTTAACTATGGCTACACCTTC.

This clonotype was counted once. The chain links TRBV25-1 to TRBJ1-1; D is uncertain. Germline CDR1 is MGHDK and CDR2 is SYGVNS. This CDR3 has 15 amino acids. V shed 1 base and J shed 5 bases, with 14 bases lying between them. The CDR3 DNA follows: TGTGCCAGCAGTGAATCTTTCTTAGGAGAGACTGAAGCTTTCTTT. It translates to CASSESFLGETEAFF.

The table lists this clonotype with a few counts. This chain joins TRBV29-1 and TRBJ2-5; 10 bases are a match to TRBD1. The end of the DNA fits TRBJ2-7 better, so the J call may be wrong. The germline V gene encodes CDR1 SQVTM and CDR2 ANQGSEA. There are 12 residues in the CDR3. The CDR3 region has the DNA TGCAGCGTGACAGGGGGCGTCGACGAGCAGTACTTC. Translation gives CSVTGGVDEQYF.

This clonotype occurred a few times. The chain couples TRBV6-5 to TRBJ2-6; possible D gene TRBD2, 6 bases. V was trimmed by 6 bases and J by 0 bases, leaving 12 bases between them. The CDR3 is made up of 16 amino acids. Germline assignment: CDR1 MNHEY and CDR2 SVGAGI. In DNA, the CDR3 is TGTGCCAGCAGGTCGCGGGGAGTCTCTGGGGCCAACGTCCTGACTTTC. Amino acid sequence: CASRSRGVSGANVLTF.

V usage is TRBV10-3 and J usage is TRBJ1-2; D not resolved. The CDR3 runs to 15 residues. The V and J ends lost 2 bases and 1 base respectively, with 11 bases between them. Per germline, CDR1 ENHRY and CDR2 SYGVKD. The CDR3 bases are TGTGCCATCAGTGAGCCTAACGGATTTAACTATGGCTACACCTTC. Its protein product is CAISEPNGFNYGYTF.

The V and J genes are TRBV9 and TRBJ2-4; a weak D match, TRBD1 (5 bases). TRBJ2-5 matches the DNA end more closely, so the J call is doubtful. The germline V gene encodes CDR1 SGDLS and CDR2 YYNGEE. The CDR3 consists of 14 residues. The CDR3 reads CASSFLDNRETQYF. For the CDR3, the DNA is TGTGCCAGCAGCTTTCTGGACAACCGAGAGACCCAGTACTTC.

Concerning this clonotype: At one boundary the junction diverges from the germline segment, which might be a read error. This chain links TRBV4-2 with TRBJ2-7, with TRBD1 matching 9 bases. The V gene's germline CDR1 is LGHNA and CDR2 YNFKEQ. This CDR3 is 15 amino acids long. CDR3 sequence (DNA): TGTGCCAGCAGCCTCCGGGACAGGGACTCCTACGAGCGGTACTTC. This encodes CASSLRDRDSYERYF.

A word on this clonotype: Given a much more abundant clone one base away, this may be a read error. The genes are TRBV5-1 and TRBJ2-5, with TRBD2 matching 9 bases. The CDR3 has 15 amino acids. The J segment lost 13 bases and the V segment lost 3 bases, leaving 16 bases of the junction unmatched. Germline V gives CDR1 SGHRS, CDR2 YFSETQ. The CDR3 sequence is CASSSQPGLAYERYF. DNA for the CDR3: TGCGCCAGCAGCTCGCAGCCGGGACTAGCCTACGAGCGGTACTTC.

Details on this clonotype: An end of the junction does not agree with germline; a read error may underlie this. The rearrangement joins TRBV7-9 to TRBJ2-1; D not certain. Germline V gene lookup returns CDR1 SEHNR and CDR2 FQNEAQ (reference sequence). This CDR3 is 15 amino acids long. CDR3 sequence reads: CAGSLMAASYNEQFF. The CDR3 bases are TGTGCCGGCAGCTTAATGGCGGCCTCCTACAATGAGCAGTTCTTC.

This rearrangement joins TRBV7-2 to TRBJ2-7; 7 bases map to TRBD1. The CDR3 consists of 15 residues. V lost 3 bases and J lost 0; bases outside the gene matches: 5. The germline V gene has CDR1 SGHTA and CDR2 FQGNSA. The CDR3 loop is CASSLVGTVSYEQYF. The CDR3, as DNA: TGTGCCAGCAGCTTGGTTGGGACAGTCTCCTACGAGCAGTACTTC.

There are a few counts of this clonotype. The genes are TRBV11-1 and TRBJ2-6; unclear D gene. CDR1 is SGHAT, CDR2 FQDESV, per germline (reference sequence). The CDR3 extends over 16 amino acids. V lost 7 bases to trimming and J lost 2 bases, with 15 bases between them. The CDR3 bases are TGTGCCAGCAAGCCACGAGACCCCCCTGGGGCCAACGTCCTGACTTTC. Its protein product is CASKPRDPPGANVLTF.

The genes are TRBV20-1 and TRBJ2-5; the D gene is possibly TRBD1 (5 bases). The CDR3 consists of 13 residues. Germline V gene lookup returns CDR1 DFQATT and CDR2 SNEGSKA (reference sequence). V was clipped by 6 bases and J by 4 bases, with 15 bases between them. CDR3 nucleotide sequence: TGCAGTGCGCCCCAGGGCCCAATAGAGACCCAGTACTTC. Protein: CSAPQGPIETQYF.

The chain recombines TRBV12-3 or TRBV12-4 with TRBJ2-7; tentatively, D is TRBD2 (6 bases). Deletions cut 4 bases from V and 4 bases from J, with 8 bases between. The CDR3 consists of 12 residues. The CDR3 reads CASSWGRYEQYF. CDR3 bases: TGTGCCAGCAGTTGGGGGAGGTACGAGCAGTACTTC.

This clonotype was picked up a small number of times. The V and J genes are TRBV20-1 and TRBJ2-3; D not certain. CDR1 is DFQATT and CDR2 is SNEGSKA in the germline V gene (reference sequence). Trimming stripped 3 bases from V and 0 bases from J, with 10 bases between. The CDR3 runs 14 residues. CDR3 residues: CSAREGPSTDTQYF. DNA of the CDR3: TGCAGTGCTAGGGAAGGTCCTAGCACAGATACGCAGTATTTT.

V and J are TRBV10-3 and TRBJ1-2; the D is unclear. The CDR3 sequence is 14 residues long. From germline, CDR1 is ENHRY and CDR2 SYGVKD. V gave up 1 base and J gave up 4 bases, with 10 bases separating them. CDR3 bases: TGTGCCATCAGTGAGTTCCGGGTATCCTATGGCTACACCTTC. Amino acids: CAISEFRVSYGYTF.

Turning to this clonotype: A read error may account for a junction end that differs from germline. The chain joins TRBV2 to TRBJ1-5; D is undetermined. The CDR3 is 16 amino acids. Germline CDR1 SNHLY, CDR2 FYNNEI. CDR3 in amino acids: CACRLERALLNQPQHF. CDR3 in DNA: TGTGCCTGCAGGCTCGAGAGGGCCCTACTCAATCAGCCCCAGCATTTT.

This clonotype was observed a handful of times. The V and J genes are TRBV27 and TRBJ2-5; D uncertain. The length of the CDR3 is 13 residues. CDR1 and CDR2 from the germline V gene are MNHEY and SMNVEV (reference sequence). V was trimmed by 3 bases and J by 4 bases, leaving 9 bases between them. CDR3 nucleotide sequence: TGTGCCAGCAGTTTCCGGATAGGAGAGACCCAGTACTTC. Protein: CASSFRIGETQYF.

The V gene is TRBV5-1, the J gene TRBJ2-1, with D maybe TRBD1 (6 bases). The CDR3 contains 16 residues. Germline values: CDR1 SGHRS, CDR2 YFSETQ. V was clipped by 5 bases and J by 0 bases, with 15 bases between them. CDR3 sequence reads: CASRAETGSSYNEQFF. As DNA, the CDR3 is TGCGCCAGCAGAGCGGAGACAGGAAGCTCCTACAATGAGCAGTTCTTC.

The CDR3: CSVTGQYNEKLFF. The CDR3 DNA sequence: TGCAGCGTTACCGGACAGTATAATGAAAAACTGTTTTTT. The chain uses TRBV29-1 and TRBJ1-4, with D possibly TRBD1 on 6 matching bases. Germline V gives CDR1 SQVTM, CDR2 ANQGSEA. Trimming removed 5 bases from V and 4 bases from J, with 11 bases in between. This CDR3 has 13 amino acids.

The chain recombines TRBV15 with TRBJ1-5, with D perhaps matching TRBD1 (5 bases). Germline CDR1 LNHNV, CDR2 YYDKDF (reference sequence). CDR3 length: 17 amino acids. The V and J ends lost 0 bases and 0 bases respectively, with 12 bases between them. The CDR3 region has the DNA TGTGCCACCAGCAGAGAGTGGGCCGGGGCTAGCAATCAGCCCCAGCATTTT. It translates to CATSREWAGASNQPQHF.

This clonotype was picked up one time. Its ends do not fully match the called genes, so a read error is possible. The chain employs TRBV3-1 and TRBJ2-3, with unresolved D. CDR3 size: 14 residues. Germline loops: CDR1 LGHDT, CDR2 YNNKEL (reference sequence). CDR3 loop: CASSQAASIDTQYF. In DNA form, the CDR3 reads TGTGCCAGCAGCCAAGCGGCCAGCATAGATACGCAGTATTTT.

V is TRBV24-1 and J is TRBJ2-3, with D perhaps matching TRBD1 or TRBD2 (5 bases each). Germline V gives CDR1 KGHDR, CDR2 SFDVKD. The CDR3 covers 17 residues. The V gene lost 4 bases and the J gene lost 4 bases, with 20 bases spanning the gap. The CDR3 sequence: CATSDRTGRLPSDTQYF. DNA of the CDR3: TGTGCCACCAGTGACCGGACGGGGCGACTTCCCTCAGATACGCAGTATTTT.